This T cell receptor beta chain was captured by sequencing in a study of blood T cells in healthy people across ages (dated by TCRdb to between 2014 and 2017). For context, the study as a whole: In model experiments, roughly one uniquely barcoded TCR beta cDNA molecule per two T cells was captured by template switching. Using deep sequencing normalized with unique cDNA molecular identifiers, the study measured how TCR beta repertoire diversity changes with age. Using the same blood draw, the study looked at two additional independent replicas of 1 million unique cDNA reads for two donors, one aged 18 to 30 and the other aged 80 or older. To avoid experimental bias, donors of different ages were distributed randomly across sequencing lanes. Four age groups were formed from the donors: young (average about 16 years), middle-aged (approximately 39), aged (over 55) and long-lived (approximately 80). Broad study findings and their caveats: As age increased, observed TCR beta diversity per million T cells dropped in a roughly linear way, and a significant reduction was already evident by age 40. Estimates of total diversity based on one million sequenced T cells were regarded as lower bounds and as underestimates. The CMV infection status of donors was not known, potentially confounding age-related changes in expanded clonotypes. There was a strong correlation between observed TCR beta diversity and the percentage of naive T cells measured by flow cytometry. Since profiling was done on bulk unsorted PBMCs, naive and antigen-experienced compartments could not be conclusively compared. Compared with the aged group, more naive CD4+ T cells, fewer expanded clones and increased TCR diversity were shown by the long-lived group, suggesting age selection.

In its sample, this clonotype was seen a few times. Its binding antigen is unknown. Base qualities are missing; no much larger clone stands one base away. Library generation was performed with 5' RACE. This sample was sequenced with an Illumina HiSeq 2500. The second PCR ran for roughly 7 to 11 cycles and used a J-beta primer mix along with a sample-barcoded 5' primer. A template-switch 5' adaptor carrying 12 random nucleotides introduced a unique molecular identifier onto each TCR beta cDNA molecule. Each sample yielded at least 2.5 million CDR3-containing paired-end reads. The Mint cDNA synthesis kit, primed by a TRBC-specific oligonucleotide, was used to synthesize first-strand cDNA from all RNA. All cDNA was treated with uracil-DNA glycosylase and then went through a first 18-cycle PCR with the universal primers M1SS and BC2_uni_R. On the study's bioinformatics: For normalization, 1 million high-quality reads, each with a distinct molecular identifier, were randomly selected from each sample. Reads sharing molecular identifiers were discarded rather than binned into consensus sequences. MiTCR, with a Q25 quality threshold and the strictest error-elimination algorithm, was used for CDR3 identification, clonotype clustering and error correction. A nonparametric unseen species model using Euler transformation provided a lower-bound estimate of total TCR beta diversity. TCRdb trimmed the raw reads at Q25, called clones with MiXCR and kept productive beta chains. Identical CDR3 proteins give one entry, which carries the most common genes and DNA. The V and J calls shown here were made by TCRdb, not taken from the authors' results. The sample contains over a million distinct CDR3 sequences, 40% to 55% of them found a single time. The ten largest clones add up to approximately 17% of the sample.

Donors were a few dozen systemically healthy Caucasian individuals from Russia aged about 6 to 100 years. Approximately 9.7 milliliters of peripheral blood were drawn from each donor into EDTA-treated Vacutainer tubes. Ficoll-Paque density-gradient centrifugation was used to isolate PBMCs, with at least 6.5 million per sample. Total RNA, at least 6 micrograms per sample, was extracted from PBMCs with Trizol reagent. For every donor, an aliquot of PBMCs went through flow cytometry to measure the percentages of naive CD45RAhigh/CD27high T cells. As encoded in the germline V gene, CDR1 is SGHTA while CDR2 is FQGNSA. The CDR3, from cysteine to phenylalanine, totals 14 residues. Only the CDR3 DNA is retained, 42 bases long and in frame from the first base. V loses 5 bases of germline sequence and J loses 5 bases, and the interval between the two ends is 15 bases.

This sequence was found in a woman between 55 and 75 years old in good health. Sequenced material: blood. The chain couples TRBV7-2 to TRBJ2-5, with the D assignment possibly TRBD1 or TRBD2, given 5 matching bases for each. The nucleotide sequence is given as TGTGCCAGCAGCCTAGAGGGGTGGTTGGAGACCCAGTACTTC. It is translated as CASSLEGWLETQYF. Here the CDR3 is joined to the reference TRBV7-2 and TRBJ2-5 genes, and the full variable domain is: GAGVSQSPSNKVTEKGKDVELRCDPISGHTALYWYRQSLGQGLEFLIYFQGNSAPDKSGLPSDRFSAERTGGSVSTLTIQRTQQEDSAVYLCASSLEGWLETQYFGPGTRLLVL.